The rows below give T cell receptor beta chains drawn from one sample of a study of shared clonotypes between healthy human individuals. The protocol was immunoSEQ multiplex PCR, while the TCRdb copy is restricted to in-frame clones and leaves out a portion. The profile shows about 2,200,000 clones, 93% of them singletons. The specimen was naive CD8+ T cells from PBMCs. These receptors all stem from a man aged 18 to 29 in good health. Some clones in this sample may be carry-over from other donors' samples. CDR3s include the opening cysteine and the closing phenylalanine or tryptophan. The D gene is left open where the match is weak. Expanded clones get a size class; other rows say once, few or many, or leave the size out.

d_call j_call v_call clone_size cdr3_nt cdr3_aa
NA TRBJ2-7 TRBV14 NA TGTGCCAGCAGCCAAACAAGAGGCCAGCCCTCCTACGAGCAGTACTTC CASSQTRGQPSYEQYF
NA TRBJ1-3 TRBV7-9 once TGTGCCAGCAGCTTAGAGGCTGGTTTTGGCATCTCTGGAAACACCATATATTTT CASSLEAGFGISGNTIYF
TRBD2 TRBJ2-3 TRBV29-1 NA TGCAGCGTTATACCTAGCGGGAGATTAGATACGCAGTATTTT CSVIPSGRLDTQYF
TRBD2 TRBJ2-7 TRBV5-4 NA TGTGCCAGCAGGGTGGGGAGGGAAAACTCCTACGAGCAGTACTTC CASRVGRENSYEQYF
NA TRBJ1-2 TRBV5-5 once TGTGCCAGCAGCTTGGCAGGGGCGCTTATCTATGGCTACACCTTC CASSLAGALIYGYTF
NA TRBJ2-3 TRBV11-2 once TGTGCCAGCAGCTTTGACACAGGGCGCACAGATACGCAGTATTTT CASSFDTGRTDTQYF
TRBD2 TRBJ2-5 TRBV28 NA TGTGCCAGCAGTTTCTTCTCCTGGGCCAGCGGGGGAGAGACCCAGTACTTC CASSFFSWASGGETQYF
NA TRBJ1-4 TRBV7-9 NA TGTGCCAGCAGCTTCGGTCCCCCAGGGGAACTGTTTTTT CASSFGPPGELFF
NA TRBJ2-3 TRBV28 NA TGTGCCAGCAGTACCTACCGCTCCTCCTTCCCTAGCACAGATACGCAGTATTTT CASSTYRSSFPSTDTQYF
TRBD1 TRBJ1-5 TRBV7-9 few TGTGCCAGCAGCTTAGGGGGACAGGGTAATCAGCCCCAGCATTTT CASSLGGQGNQPQHF
NA TRBJ1-2 TRBV4-2 NA TGTGCCAGCAGCCAAGAAGAAGGGACAAGGACCGTATATGGCTACACCTTC CASSQEEGTRTVYGYTF
TRBD2 TRBJ2-1 TRBV6-5 NA TGTGCCAGCAGTTACTCGGGGCGGGGGTACCACAATGAGCAGTTCTTC CASSYSGRGYHNEQFF
TRBD1 TRBJ2-7 TRBV10-3 NA TGTGCCATCAGTGAGTCTAGAGCCGTCGGACAGGGGGGTGGCGAGCAGTACTTC CAISESRAVGQGGGEQYF
NA TRBJ2-7 TRBV7-9 NA TGTGCCAGCAGCTTACTCCGAGGCGGAGGCCCCTCCTACGAGCAGTACTTC CASSLLRGGGPSYEQYF
TRBD1 TRBJ1-1 TRBV27 NA TGTGCCAGCAGTTGGGGGACAGGGCTGAACACTGAAGCTTTCTTT CASSWGTGLNTEAFF
NA TRBJ2-7 TRBV7-9 NA TGTGCCAGCAGCTTGGGCGGGCCGGGCTACGAGCAGTACTTC CASSLGGPGYEQYF
NA TRBJ1-2 TRBV9 NA TGTGCCAGCAGCGGGGCGGTATGGCAGGGCCTAGCTGGCTACACCTTC CASSGAVWQGLAGYTF
NA TRBJ1-3 TRBV6-5 NA TGTGCCAGCAGTCCCGAACGGGGAAACACCATATATTTT CASSPERGNTIYF
NA TRBJ2-7 TRBV19 NA TGTGCCAGTAGTATGGGTAGCTTCTACGAGCAGTACTTC CASSMGSFYEQYF
TRBD1 TRBJ1-1 TRBV7-9 NA TGTGCCAGCAGCCCGGGACAGGGCGCCTGGGTGGCTTTCTTT CASSPGQGAWVAFF
NA TRBJ1-5 TRBV6-4 few TGTGCCAGCAGTGACTCGGGAGGTCAGCCCCAGCATTTT CASSDSGGQPQHF
NA TRBJ2-1 TRBV7-9 once TGTGCCAGCAGCTCAGGGAACTCCTACAATGAGCAGTTCTTC CASSSGNSYNEQFF
TRBD1 TRBJ2-7 TRBV27 NA TGTGCCAGCAGTACCGACCGGGACAGCCCCTACGAGCAGTACTTC CASSTDRDSPYEQYF
TRBD2 TRBJ2-7 TRBV9 NA TGTGCCAGCAGCCTAGGGGTGACGGGAGGCTACGAGCAGTACTTC CASSLGVTGGYEQYF
TRBD2 TRBJ2-7 TRBV19 NA TGTGCCAGTAGTCCAGCGGGAGGGCCCAACGAGCAGTACTTC CASSPAGGPNEQYF
NA TRBJ2-1 TRBV9 NA TGTGCCAGCAGCGTATTGCCAGGGTTCAATGAGCAGTTCTTC CASSVLPGFNEQFF
NA TRBJ1-1 TRBV9 NA TGTGCCAGCAGCCCCCCGGGAGGGGGCACTGAAGCTTTCTTT CASSPPGGGTEAFF
TRBD2 TRBJ2-1 TRBV6-5 NA TGTGCCAGCAGTTACTTCTCCGGGAGGGCCTTATTTGAGCAGTTCTTC CASSYFSGRALFEQFF
NA TRBJ2-1 TRBV4-1 NA TGCGCCAGCAGTCAGGCAGCGAACAATGAGCAGTTCTTC CASSQAANNEQFF
TRBD2 TRBJ2-1 TRBV27 NA TGTGCCAGTACGGGGAGCGGGAGTTTTATAGATGAGCAGTTCTTC CASTGSGSFIDEQFF
NA TRBJ2-3 TRBV27 NA TGTGCCAGCAGTTTTGGTAGAGGCACAGATACGCAGTATTTT CASSFGRGTDTQYF
NA TRBJ1-1 TRBV4-1 NA TGCGCCAGCAGCCATTGGAAAGGGGCTGAAGCTTTCTTT CASSHWKGAEAFF
TRBD1 TRBJ1-4 TRBV10-3 NA TGTGCCATCAGAGACAGGGGGCCTAATGAAAAACTGTTTTTT CAIRDRGPNEKLFF
NA TRBJ2-7 TRBV11-1 NA TGTGCCAGCAGCTTATTGGGCAGGGCTACCGACGAGCAGTACTTC CASSLLGRATDEQYF
NA TRBJ2-7 TRBV19 NA TGTGCCAGTAGCCACCGGGACACCTCCTACGAGCAGTACTTC CASSHRDTSYEQYF
NA TRBJ2-3 TRBV6-1 once TGTGCCCTTCGGAGGGGCTTCGTAACAGATACGCAGTATTTT CALRRGFVTDTQYF
NA TRBJ1-2 TRBV7-9 NA TGTGCCGCATCGCCGACCAACTATGGCTACACCTTC CAASPTNYGYTF
NA TRBJ2-1 TRBV6-5 NA TGTGCCAGCAGTTACTCTACAGGGTCCCGCGACAATGAGCAGTTCTTC CASSYSTGSRDNEQFF
NA TRBJ2-7 TRBV9 NA TGTGCCAGCAGCGTAGGTAGGGGGGGCGACTACGAGCAGTACTTC CASSVGRGGDYEQYF
NA TRBJ1-1 TRBV28 NA TGTGCCAGCAGTCCTAACTCTGAGAACACTGAAGCTTTCTTT CASSPNSENTEAFF
TRBD2 TRBJ2-2 TRBV4-2 NA TGTGCCAGCAGCCAAGTCCTGCGGGAGATTGTCGCGAACACCGGGGAGCTGTTTTTT CASSQVLREIVANTGELFF